This is a list of T cell receptor beta chains from one sample in a study of cytomegalovirus exposure and HLA in healthy donors. The assay was immunoSEQ multiplex PCR, and TCRdb's table has in-frame clones only and misses some. Of 90,000 or so clones listed, just under 80% are singletons. The material sequenced was PBMCs. The receptor source for this set is a woman aged 40 to 50 in good health and CMV-seronegative. Each CDR3 is given with its conserved first and last residue. The D gene is left open where the match is weak. A clone size is listed for some rows: how often the clone was seen (once, few, many), or a class if it is expanded.

-,-,TRBV27,TRBJ1-5,TGTGCCAGCAGTTTATGGGGGGGGGTTCAGCCCCAGCATTTT,CASSLWGGVQPQHF
TRBD1,-,TRBV6-1,TRBJ1-6,TGTGCCAGCAACAGGGGTAATAATTCACCCCTCCACTTT,CASNRGNNSPLHF
-,-,TRBV11-2,TRBJ2-7,TGTGCCAGCAGCTTAGTTCTAAACCCCGACTACGAGCAGTACTTC,CASSLVLNPDYEQYF
-,-,TRBV28,TRBJ1-1,TGTGCCATCAGGGCAGGCCTCTGGAACACTGAAGCTTTCTTT,CAIRAGLWNTEAFF
-,-,TRBV21-1,TRBJ1-3,TGTGCCAGCAGCCCGTACTCCAGAGAAGTGGGCGGAAACACCATATATTTT,CASSPYSREVGGNTIYF
-,-,TRBV5-1,TRBJ1-3,TGCGCCAGCAGCCTAGGACAGCGCGTAGACACCATATATTTT,CASSLGQRVDTIYF
TRBD1,-,TRBV4-1,TRBJ1-5,TGCGCCAGCAGCCAAGAATTAGGGACAGCGGATTATCAGCCCCAGCATTTT,CASSQELGTADYQPQHF
-,few,TRBV7-2,TRBJ1-5,TGTGCCAGCAGCTTAGAAACATGGAATCAGCCCCAGCATTTT,CASSLETWNQPQHF
TRBD1,-,TRBV7-9,TRBJ1-4,TGTGCCAGCAGCCGGACAGGGAATGAAAAACTGTTTTTT,CASSRTGNEKLFF
TRBD1,few,TRBV6-5,TRBJ1-2,TGTGCCAGCAGTTACTCCTGGACAGGGGCGTCTGGCTACACCTTC,CASSYSWTGASGYTF
TRBD2,-,TRBV28,TRBJ2-4,TGTGCCAGCAGTTCCCTAGCGGGAGGGCCCATCGGGGCCAAAAACATTCAGTACTTC,CASSSLAGGPIGAKNIQYF
TRBD2,-,TRBV28,TRBJ2-1,TGTGCCAGCAGCCACAGCGGGAGGGCCCGGGATGAGCAGTTCTTC,CASSHSGRARDEQFF
-,-,TRBV19,TRBJ2-2,TGTGCCAGTACTTATAGCGGCACCCTCGGGGAGCTGTTTTTT,CASTYSGTLGELFF
TRBD1,-,TRBV27,TRBJ2-7,TGTGCCAGCAGTTCGCACAGGGGATCCTACGAGCAGTACTTC,CASSSHRGSYEQYF
-,-,TRBV9,TRBJ2-3,TGTGCCAGCAGCGTAGCCCCCAGCGGGCCCACAGATACGCAGTATTTT,CASSVAPSGPTDTQYF
TRBD1,many,TRBV29-1,TRBJ1-1,TGCAGCGTTCTGGGACCCTCCGGACAGGGTTTAAATGTTTTCTTT,CSVLGPSGQGLNVFF
-,-,TRBV4-2,TRBJ2-7,TGTGCCAGCAGCCAGGGAGGGGGGTACGAGCAGTACTTC,CASSQGGGYEQYF
TRBD1,few,TRBV5-1,TRBJ1-3,TGCGCCAGCACTCCGGACAGGGCCTCTGGAAACACCATATATTTT,CASTPDRASGNTIYF
TRBD2,-,TRBV28,TRBJ2-1,TGTGCCAGCAGTTTGTTTTCTACGCGACATAAACTAGCGGGAGGGCCGCGTGAGCAGTTCTTC,CASSLFSTRHKLAGGPREQFF
-,-,TRBV7-9,TRBJ2-5,TGTGCCAGCAGCCCGCCCGGACAGCAAGAGACCCAGTACTTC,CASSPPGQQETQYF
TRBD1,-,TRBV10-1,TRBJ2-5,TGCGCCAGCAGCCGGGACAGGGCCCAAGAGACCCAGTACTTC,CASSRDRAQETQYF
TRBD2,-,TRBV28,TRBJ2-7,TGTGCCAGCAGTTTGAGCTCTCGGCGGGAGTCGTACGAGCAGTACTTC,CASSLSSRRESYEQYF
TRBD2,-,TRBV28,TRBJ2-1,TGTGCCAGCAGGCCTATGGGGACTAGCGGGAAGTGTGAGCAGTTCTTC,CASRPMGTSGKCEQFF
TRBD2,-,TRBV28,TRBJ2-5,TGTGCCAGCAGTTTGAATAGAGGACTAGCGGGAGGGAGTCAAGAGACCCAGTACTTC,CASSLNRGLAGGSQETQYF
-,once,TRBV6-1,TRBJ2-7,TGTGCCAGCAGTGTGCAGGGTCGGGTCTCTCAATCCTACGAGCAGTACTTC,CASSVQGRVSQSYEQYF
TRBD1,-,TRBV10-3,TRBJ2-2,TGTGCCATCAGTGGAGGGACAGACACCGGGGAGCTGTTTTTT,CAISGGTDTGELFF
TRBD1,-,TRBV27,TRBJ1-2,TGTGCCAGCAGTCCGCCGGGACAGGGAAAGGGCTACACCTTC,CASSPPGQGKGYTF
-,few,TRBV30,TRBJ1-5,TGTGCCTGGACCGCTGAGCGAGGGCAGCCCCAGCATTTT,CAWTAERGQPQHF
TRBD1,many,TRBV5-1,TRBJ2-7,TGCGCCAGCAAACCCCTGGGTCCGGGACAGTTCCACGAGCAGTACTTC,CASKPLGPGQFHEQYF
-,-,TRBV19,TRBJ1-3,TGTGCCATCCCCCAGGGCTCTGGAAACACCATATATTTT,CAIPQGSGNTIYF
-,once,TRBV5-1,TRBJ1-1,TGCGCCAGCAGCTTGGGTTCGGGAGGTGAAGCTTTCTTT,CASSLGSGGEAFF
-,-,TRBV7-8,TRBJ2-3,TGTGCCAGCAGCCCGTTTTTGGAGGCGTCTAGCACAGATACGCAGTATTTT,CASSPFLEASSTDTQYF
TRBD2,-,TRBV27,TRBJ2-1,TGTGCCAGCAGTTTTCCCGGACTAGAGGTGAATGAGCAGTTCTTC,CASSFPGLEVNEQFF
-,-,TRBV6-1,TRBJ2-7,TGTGCCAGCAATCCGGTCCAGGTGCTTACCTACGAGCAGTACTTC,CASNPVQVLTYEQYF
TRBD2,-,TRBV2,TRBJ2-1,TGTGCCAGCGGAGGGGAACTAGCGGGACCTTCGGATGAGCAGTTCTTC,CASGGELAGPSDEQFF
-,-,TRBV9,TRBJ1-2,TGTGCCAGCAGCGTCCTGGGAGGGGAGGGCTACACCTTC,CASSVLGGEGYTF
-,-,TRBV28,TRBJ1-2,TGTGCCAGCAGTTACTTCAACTATGGCTACACCTTC,CASSYFNYGYTF
-,once,TRBV11-2,TRBJ1-2,TGTGCCAGCAGCTTAGATCCTCGGACTGATAACTATGGCTACACCTTC,CASSLDPRTDNYGYTF
-,-,TRBV5-5,TRBJ1-1,TGTGCCAGCAGCTTCGGGGGGGGGAGCGACGCTTTCTTT,CASSFGGGSDAFF
TRBD1,-,TRBV5-4,TRBJ2-5,TGTGCCAGCAGCAATTTGCGGACAGGGACCTTACAAGAGACCCAGTACTTC,CASSNLRTGTLQETQYF
-,-,TRBV7-9,TRBJ2-7,TGTGCCAGCAGAACCGGAGGGCAGCCTCTGAGCTCCTACGAGCAGTACTTC,CASRTGGQPLSSYEQYF
-,-,TRBV6-1,TRBJ1-5,TGTGCCAGCACTGGACAGTCCAGCAATCAGCCCCAGCATTTT,CASTGQSSNQPQHF
-,-,TRBV28,TRBJ1-1,TGTGCCAGCACCTTAGGGGGGGCCATGAACACTGAAGCTTTCTTT,CASTLGGAMNTEAFF
TRBD1,-,TRBV19,TRBJ1-2,TGTGCCAGTAGTTCGACGGGGACAGCCGTCTATGGCTACACCTTC,CASSSTGTAVYGYTF
-,-,TRBV20-1,TRBJ2-1,TGCAGTGCTATTACAGGGCATGAGCAGTTCTTC,CSAITGHEQFF
-,once,TRBV27,TRBJ1-5,TGTGCCAGCAGTTTAAAATCTGGGGCAAGCAATCAGCCCCAGCATTTT,CASSLKSGASNQPQHF
TRBD1,-,TRBV30,TRBJ2-7,TGTGCCTGGAGTAGACAGGGACACGAGCAGTACTTC,CAWSRQGHEQYF
-,-,TRBV10-3,TRBJ2-6,TGTGCCTCGCAGGAGACAGGAGGCACCTCTGGGGCCAACGTCCTGACTTTC,CASQETGGTSGANVLTF
-,-,TRBV2,TRBJ2-2,TGTGCCAGCAGTGAAACAGGGTTCAACACCGGGGAGCTGTTTTTT,CASSETGFNTGELFF
TRBD1,-,TRBV18,TRBJ2-7,TGTGCCAGCTCGCCTGGACAGGGTCGAAGCTCCTACGAGCAGTACTTC,CASSPGQGRSSYEQYF
TRBD1,few,TRBV5-4,TRBJ2-7,TGTGCCAGCAGCTTCAGGGGGCGCGACGAGCAGTACTTC,CASSFRGRDEQYF